The rows below give T cell receptor beta chains drawn from one sample of a study of T-cell memory formation after mild COVID-19. Via MiXCR, TCRdb re-called the 5' RACE reads, giving one row per CDR3 protein. The data hold about 400,000 distinct CDR3 sequences, with 20% to 25% observed a single time. Material for sequencing was PBMCs or a T cell subset sorted from them (not recorded which). These receptors all come from an adult woman who had mild COVID-19 (a few samples of this study predate the infection). Cell type and time point are not known. CDR3s include the opening cysteine and the closing phenylalanine or tryptophan. A D gene is named only where the DNA matches it firmly. Not every row has a clone size; where given, it reads once, few, many or a size class.

D	J	V	size	CDR3	DNA
.	TRBJ2-3	TRBV6-5	many	CASSLGDTQYF	TGTGCCAGCAGCCTCGGAGATACGCAGTATTTT
.	TRBJ2-3	TRBV5-1	.	CASSPIRTDTQYF	TGCGCCAGCAGCCCAATCAGGACAGATACGCAGTATTTT
.	TRBJ1-1	TRBV24-1	.	CVTGSTEAFF	TGTGTTACAGGGTCCACTGAAGCTTTCTTT
TRBD2	TRBJ2-1	TRBV6-2/TRBV6-3	few	CASSWGLAGFEAEQFF	TGTGCCAGCAGTTGGGGACTAGCGGGATTTGAGGCTGAGCAGTTCTTC
TRBD1	TRBJ2-7	TRBV29-1	few	CSVLGQGYYEQYF	TGCAGCGTTCTAGGACAGGGATATTACGAGCAGTACTTC
.	TRBJ2-2	TRBV6-2/TRBV6-3	.	CASSYGAIWEFTGELFF	TGTGCCAGCAGTTACGGGGCCATTTGGGAGTTCACCGGGGAGCTGTTTTTT
.	TRBJ1-4	TRBV7-9	few	CASSYRELNEKLFF	TGTGCCAGCAGCTACAGGGAACTTAATGAAAAACTGTTTTTT
.	TRBJ1-1	TRBV9	.	CASSVEGEQGLLDTEAFF	TGTGCCAGCAGCGTAGAGGGGGAGCAGGGCTTGTTAGACACTGAAGCTTTCTTT
.	TRBJ1-4	TRBV4-2	.	CASSPPPIGEKLFF	TGTGCCAGCAGCCCCCCCCCCATCGGGGAAAAACTGTTTTTT
.	TRBJ2-1	TRBV19	.	CASSIDGREKQFF	TGTGCCAGTAGTATAGACGGGCGAGAGAAGCAGTTCTTC
.	TRBJ1-1	TRBV4-1	.	CASSQAQGGEATEAFF	TGCGCCAGCAGCCAAGCTCAGGGTGGCGAAGCGACTGAAGCTTTCTTT
TRBD1	TRBJ1-1	TRBV15	few	CATIDRDRVTEAFF	TGTGCCACCATAGACCGGGACAGGGTCACTGAAGCTTTCTTT
TRBD2	TRBJ2-5	TRBV29-1	.	CSVAALTSGQETQYF	TGCAGCGTCGCAGCCCTGACTAGCGGGCAAGAGACCCAGTACTTC
.	TRBJ1-6	TRBV20-1	.	CSARVVGPDNSPLHF	TGCAGTGCTAGAGTTGTGGGACCCGATAATTCACCCCTCCACTTT